This T cell receptor (beta chain) was identified during a study of shared clonotypes between healthy human individuals. The CDR3 has 15 residues. With V trimmed by 0 bases and J by 4 bases, 2 bases remained unmatched. The germline CDR1 and CDR2 sequences are MNHEY and SMNVEV (reference sequence). Notes on the study in general: Across subsets, estimated richness was generally greater for naive than for memory populations.

In the case of this clone: Antigen unknown. Other DNA variants within this sample encode the same CDR3.

Assay execution took place at the deep level. Sequencing was performed with immunoSEQ multiplex PCR; in TCRdb, only in-frame clones are kept and a portion is missing. The sample comprises around 2,000,000 clones, roughly 91% of which are singletons, and 1.5% to 2% rests with the top ten. Terminally differentiated effector memory CD45RA+ cells were left out of the naive CD8 fraction, which was CD45RO-negative and positively selected for CCR7. V gene TRBV27 combines with J gene TRBJ2-7, with TRBD2 matching over 11 bases. The sample was naive CD8+ T cells from PBMCs. The TCR sequence derives from a man aged 18-30 years in good health. Some clones in this sample may be carry-over from other donors' samples. CDR3 sequence (DNA): TGTGCCAGCAGTTTATCACTAGCGGGAGTTTACGAGCAGTACTTC. It is translated as CASSLSLAGVYEQYF.